The text below deals with one T cell receptor (beta chain). Its antigen remains unidentified. The data originate from a study of early T cells in non-severe SARS-CoV-2 infection. Study-wide results and limits: Comparison of clonotypes with VDJdb favored anti-spike CD8 responses while missing private and CD4 specificities.

Trimming shortened V by 2 bases and J by 7 bases, and 8 bases separated the two germline ends. This CDR3 comprises 13 residues. TCRdb reprocessed the 5' RACE reads with MiXCR, giving one entry per CDR3 protein. The table includes 45,000 to 60,000 distinct CDR3 sequences, over 7% detected once. The gene calls are TRBV12-3 or TRBV12-4 and TRBJ2-2; D gene ambiguous. Sequenced sample: whole blood. The source is an adult who was a healthcare worker with PCR-confirmed SARS-CoV-2 infection or an uninfected control (not recorded which). CDR3 DNA: TGTGCCAGCAGTTTATGGGAAGTCGGGGAGCTGTTTTTT. It specifies CASSLWEVGELFF.